This T cell receptor (beta chain) was observed in a study of blood T cells in healthy people across ages. Study findings and constraints: With naive T cell percentage, TCR beta diversity showed a strong correlation. Long-lived and aged donors differed, with more naive CD4+ cells and higher diversity in the long-lived.

This clonotype was picked up a small number of times. Antigen specificity is unknown. The use of a sample-barcoded 5' primer and a J-beta primer mix characterized a second PCR of 7 to 11 cycles. TCRdb re-called the 5' RACE reads with MiXCR, one entry per CDR3 protein. Of around 650,000 distinct CDR3 sequences listed, 32% are singletons. The CDR3 runs to 15 residues. Germline V gives CDR1 SNHLY, CDR2 FYNNEI. The V and J ends lost 1 base and 6 bases, in that order; junction bases with no gene match: 4. The sample comprised blood. The TCR sequence derives from a woman of 80 years or more in good health. The chain has TRBV2 and TRBJ1-5; 9 bases are a match to TRBD1. Written as DNA, the CDR3 is TGTGCCAGCAGTGAAGAGGGGACAGGGAGTCAGCCCCAGCATTTT. It is translated as CASSEEGTGSQPQHF.